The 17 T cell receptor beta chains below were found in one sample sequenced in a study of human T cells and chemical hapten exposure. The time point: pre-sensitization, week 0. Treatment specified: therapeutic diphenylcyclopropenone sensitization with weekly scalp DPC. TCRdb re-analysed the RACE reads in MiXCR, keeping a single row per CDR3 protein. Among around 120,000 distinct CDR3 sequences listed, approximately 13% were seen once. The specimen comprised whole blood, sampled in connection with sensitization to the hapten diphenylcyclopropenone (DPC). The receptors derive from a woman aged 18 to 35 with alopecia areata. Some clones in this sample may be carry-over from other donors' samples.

CDR3 nucleotides: TGCAGTGCCCCACCAGCGGGGGATACGCAGTATTTT. Its protein product is CSAPPAGDTQYF. The gene calls are TRBV20-1 and TRBJ2-3; 7 bases map to TRBD2. Germline CDR1 and CDR2: DFQATT and SNEGSKA (reference sequence). This CDR3 is 12 amino acids long. J gave up 6 bases and V 6 bases, and 6 bases lay outside the gene matches.

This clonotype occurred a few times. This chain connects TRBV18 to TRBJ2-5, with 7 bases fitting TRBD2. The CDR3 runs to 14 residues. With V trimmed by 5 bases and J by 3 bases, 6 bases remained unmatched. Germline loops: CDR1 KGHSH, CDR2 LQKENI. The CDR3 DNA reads TGTGCCAGCTCAACTAGCGCCACGAAAGAGACCCAGTACTTC. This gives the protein CASSTSATKETQYF.

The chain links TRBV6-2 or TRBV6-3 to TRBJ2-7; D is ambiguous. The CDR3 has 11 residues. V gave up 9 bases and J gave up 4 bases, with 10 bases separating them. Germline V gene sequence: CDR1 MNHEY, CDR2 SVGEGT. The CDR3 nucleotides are TGTGCCAGTCCCGAGGAATACGAGCAGTACTTC. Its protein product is CASPEEYEQYF.

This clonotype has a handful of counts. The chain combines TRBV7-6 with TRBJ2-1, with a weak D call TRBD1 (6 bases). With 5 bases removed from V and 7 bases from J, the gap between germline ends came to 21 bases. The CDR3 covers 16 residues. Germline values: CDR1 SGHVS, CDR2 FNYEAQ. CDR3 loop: CASSPEAGVYGNEQFF. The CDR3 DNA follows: TGTGCCAGCAGCCCGGAAGCAGGGGTTTATGGGAATGAGCAGTTCTTC.

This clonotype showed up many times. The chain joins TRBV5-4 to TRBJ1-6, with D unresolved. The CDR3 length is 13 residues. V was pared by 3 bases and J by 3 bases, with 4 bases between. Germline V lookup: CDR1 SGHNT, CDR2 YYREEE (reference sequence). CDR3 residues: CASSSSYNSPLHF. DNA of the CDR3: TGTGCCAGCAGCTCTAGCTATAATTCACCCCTCCACTTT.

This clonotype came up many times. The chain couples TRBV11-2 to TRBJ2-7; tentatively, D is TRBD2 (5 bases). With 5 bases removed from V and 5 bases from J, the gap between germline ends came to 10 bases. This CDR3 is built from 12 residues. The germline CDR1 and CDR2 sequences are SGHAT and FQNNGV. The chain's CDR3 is CASSRLKHEQYF. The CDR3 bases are TGTGCCAGCAGCCGACTAAAGCACGAGCAGTACTTC.

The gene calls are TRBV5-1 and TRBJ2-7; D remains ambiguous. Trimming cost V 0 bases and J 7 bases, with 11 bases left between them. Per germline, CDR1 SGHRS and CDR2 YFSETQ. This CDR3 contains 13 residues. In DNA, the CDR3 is TGCGCCAGCAGCTTGGATTCTCGTGGGGAGCAGTACTTC. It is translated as CASSLDSRGEQYF.

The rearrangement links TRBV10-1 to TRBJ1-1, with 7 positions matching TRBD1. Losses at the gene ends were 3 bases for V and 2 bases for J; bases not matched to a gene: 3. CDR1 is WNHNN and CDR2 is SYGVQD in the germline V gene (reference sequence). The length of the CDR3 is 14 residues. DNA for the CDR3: TGCGCCAGCAGTGACAGGGGGGAAAACACTGAAGCTTTCTTT. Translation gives CASSDRGENTEAFF.

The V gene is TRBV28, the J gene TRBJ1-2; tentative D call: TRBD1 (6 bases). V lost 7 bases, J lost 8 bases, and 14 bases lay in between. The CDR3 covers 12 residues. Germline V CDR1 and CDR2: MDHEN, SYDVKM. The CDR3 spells CASTPGQRGYTF. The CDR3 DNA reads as TGTGCCAGCACCCCCGGACAGAGAGGCTACACCTTC.

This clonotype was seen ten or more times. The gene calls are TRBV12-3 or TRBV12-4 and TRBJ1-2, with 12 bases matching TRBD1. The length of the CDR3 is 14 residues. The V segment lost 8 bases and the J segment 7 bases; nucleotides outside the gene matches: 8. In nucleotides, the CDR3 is TGTGCCAGCCGTTGGGACAGGGGGCCCTTTGGCTACACCTTC. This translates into CASRWDRGPFGYTF.

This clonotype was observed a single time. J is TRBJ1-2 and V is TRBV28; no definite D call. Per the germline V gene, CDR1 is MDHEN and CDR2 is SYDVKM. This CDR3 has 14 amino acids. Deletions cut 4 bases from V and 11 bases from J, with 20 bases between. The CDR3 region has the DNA TGTGCCAGCAGTTCCACTCACAAGGGATTCGGGTACACCTTC. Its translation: CASSSTHKGFGYTF.

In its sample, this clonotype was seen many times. The CDR3, as DNA: TGCGCCAGCAGCTTGAGGGCGAATGAGCAGTTCTTC. It encodes CASSLRANEQFF. This chain joins TRBV5-1 and TRBJ2-1, with D uncertain. The CDR3 loop spans 12 amino acids. Deletions cut 1 base from V and 7 bases from J, with 6 bases between. In germline, CDR1 is SGHRS, CDR2 YFSETQ.

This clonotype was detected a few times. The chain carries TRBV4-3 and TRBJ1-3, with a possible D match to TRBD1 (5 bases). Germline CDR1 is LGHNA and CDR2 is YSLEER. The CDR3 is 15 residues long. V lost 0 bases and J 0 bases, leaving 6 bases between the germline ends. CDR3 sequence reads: CASSQDGGSGNTIYF. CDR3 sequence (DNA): TGCGCCAGCAGCCAAGATGGGGGCTCTGGAAACACCATATATTTT.

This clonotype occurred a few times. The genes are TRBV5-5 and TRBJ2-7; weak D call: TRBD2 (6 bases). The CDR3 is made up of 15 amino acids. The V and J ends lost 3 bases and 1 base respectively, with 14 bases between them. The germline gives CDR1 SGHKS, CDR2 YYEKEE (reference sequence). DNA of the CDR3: TGTGCCAGCAGCTATAGCGGCCTGGGGTCCTACGAGCAGTACTTC. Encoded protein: CASSYSGLGSYEQYF. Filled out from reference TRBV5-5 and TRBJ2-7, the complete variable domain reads DAGVTQSPTHLIKTRGQQVTLRCSPISGHKSVSWYQQVLGQGPQFIFQYYEKEERGRGNFPDRFSARQFPNYSSELNVNALLLGDSALYLCASSYSGLGSYEQYFGPGTRLTVT.

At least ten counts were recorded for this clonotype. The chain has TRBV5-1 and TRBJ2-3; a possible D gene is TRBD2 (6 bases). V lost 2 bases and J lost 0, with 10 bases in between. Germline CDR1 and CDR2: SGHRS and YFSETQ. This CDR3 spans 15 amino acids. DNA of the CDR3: TGCGCCAGCAGCTTAGGTAGCGGTAGCACAGATACGCAGTATTTT. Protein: CASSLGSGSTDTQYF.

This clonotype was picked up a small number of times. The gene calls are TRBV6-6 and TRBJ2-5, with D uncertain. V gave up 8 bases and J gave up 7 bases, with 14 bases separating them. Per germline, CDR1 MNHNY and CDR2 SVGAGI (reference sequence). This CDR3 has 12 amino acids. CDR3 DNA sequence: TGTGCCAGCGGCGGATGGTTCGGGACCCAGTACTTC. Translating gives CASGGWFGTQYF.

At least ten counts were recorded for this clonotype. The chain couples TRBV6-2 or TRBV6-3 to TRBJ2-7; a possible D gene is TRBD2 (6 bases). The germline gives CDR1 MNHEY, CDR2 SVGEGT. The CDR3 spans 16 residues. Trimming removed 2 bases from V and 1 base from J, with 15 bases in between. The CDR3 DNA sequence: TGTGCCAGCAGTTACCCCGCCGGGACTGGGTCCTACGAGCAGTACTTC. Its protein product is CASSYPAGTGSYEQYF.